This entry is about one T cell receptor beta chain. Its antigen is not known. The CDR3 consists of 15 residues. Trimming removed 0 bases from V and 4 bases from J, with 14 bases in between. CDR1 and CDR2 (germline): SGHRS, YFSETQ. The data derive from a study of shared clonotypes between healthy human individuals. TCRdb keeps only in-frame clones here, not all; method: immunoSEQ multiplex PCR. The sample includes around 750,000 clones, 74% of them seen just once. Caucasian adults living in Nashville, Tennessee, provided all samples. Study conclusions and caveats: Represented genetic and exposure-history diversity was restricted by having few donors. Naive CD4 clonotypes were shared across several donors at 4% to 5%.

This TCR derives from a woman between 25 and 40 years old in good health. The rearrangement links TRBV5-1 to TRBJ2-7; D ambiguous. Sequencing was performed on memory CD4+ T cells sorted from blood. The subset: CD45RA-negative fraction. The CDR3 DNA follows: TGCGCCAGCAGCTTGGATGGGCCTTATTCGTACGAGCAGTACTTC. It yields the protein CASSLDGPYSYEQYF.